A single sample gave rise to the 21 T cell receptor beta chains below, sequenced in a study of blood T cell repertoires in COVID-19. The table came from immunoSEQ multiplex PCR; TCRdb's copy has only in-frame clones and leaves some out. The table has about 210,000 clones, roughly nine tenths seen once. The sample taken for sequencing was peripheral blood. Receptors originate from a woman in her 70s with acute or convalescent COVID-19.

CDR3 amino acids: CAISPGQSEAFF. The CDR3 nucleotides read TGTGCCATCAGCCCCGGACAGTCGGAAGCTTTCTTT. The V call is TRBV10-3, the J call TRBJ1-1; D possibly corresponds to TRBD1 (6 bases). The ends were cut back, 6 bases at V and 8 bases at J, with 13 bases in the middle. Germline-derived CDR1 and CDR2 are ENHRY and SYGVKD. The CDR3 is 12 amino acids.

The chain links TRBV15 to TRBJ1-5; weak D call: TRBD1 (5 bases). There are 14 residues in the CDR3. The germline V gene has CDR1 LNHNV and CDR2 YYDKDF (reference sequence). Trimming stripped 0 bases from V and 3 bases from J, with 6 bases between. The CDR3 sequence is CATSRDRANQPQHF. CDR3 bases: TGTGCCACCAGCAGAGACAGGGCCAATCAGCCCCAGCATTTT. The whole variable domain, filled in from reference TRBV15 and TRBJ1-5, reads DAMVIQNPRYQVTQFGKPVTLSCSQTLNHNVMYWYQQKSSQAPKLLFHYYDKDFNNEADTPDNFQSRRPNTSFCFLDIRSPGLGDTAMYLCATSRDRANQPQHFGDGTRLSIL.

The chain's CDR3 is CASSPRRGSEEQYF. CDR3 coding DNA: TGTGCCAGCTCACCACGTCGGGGATCGGAAGAGCAGTACTTC. The chain couples TRBV18 to TRBJ2-7; TRBD2 might be the D (5 bases). The CDR3 is made up of 14 amino acids. In germline, CDR1 is KGHSH, CDR2 LQKENI. The V and J ends lost 1 base and 7 bases respectively, with 14 bases between them.

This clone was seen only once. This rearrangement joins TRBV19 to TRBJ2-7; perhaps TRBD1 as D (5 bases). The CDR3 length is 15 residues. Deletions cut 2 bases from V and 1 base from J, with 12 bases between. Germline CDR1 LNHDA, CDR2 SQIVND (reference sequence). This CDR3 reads CASSIMAGSSYEQYF. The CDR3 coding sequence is TGTGCCAGTAGTATAATGGCAGGGTCTTCCTACGAGCAGTACTTC.

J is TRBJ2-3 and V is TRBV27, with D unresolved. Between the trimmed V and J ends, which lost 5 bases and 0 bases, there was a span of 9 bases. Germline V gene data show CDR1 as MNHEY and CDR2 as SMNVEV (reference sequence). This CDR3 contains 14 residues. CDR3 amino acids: CASSAQFSTDTQYF. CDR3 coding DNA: TGTGCCAGCAGTGCACAATTTAGCACAGATACGCAGTATTTT.

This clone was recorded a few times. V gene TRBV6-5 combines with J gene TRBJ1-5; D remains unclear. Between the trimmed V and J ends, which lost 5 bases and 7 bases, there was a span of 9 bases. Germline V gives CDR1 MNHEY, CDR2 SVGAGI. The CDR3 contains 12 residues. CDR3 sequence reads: CASSPPGQPQHF. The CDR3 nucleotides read TGTGCCAGCAGTCCCCCCGGGCAGCCCCAGCATTTT.

The chain's CDR3 is CASRLNFNTGELFF. The CDR3 DNA reads TGTGCCAGCAGACTAAATTTTAACACCGGGGAGCTGTTTTTT. The chain uses TRBV7-3 and TRBJ2-2; D uncertain. CDR1 SGHTA and CDR2 FQGTGA come from the germline V gene. The CDR3 runs to 14 residues. The V gene lost 6 bases and the J gene lost 2 bases, with 10 bases spanning the gap.

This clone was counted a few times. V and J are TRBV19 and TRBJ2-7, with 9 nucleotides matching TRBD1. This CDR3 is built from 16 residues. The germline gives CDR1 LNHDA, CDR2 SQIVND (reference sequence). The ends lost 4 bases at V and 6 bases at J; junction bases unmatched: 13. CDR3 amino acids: CASSNSTGTGYGEQYF. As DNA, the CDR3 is TGTGCCAGTAGTAATTCAACCGGGACAGGGTACGGCGAGCAGTACTTC. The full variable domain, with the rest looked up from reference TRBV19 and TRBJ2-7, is DGGITQSPKYLFRKEGQNVTLSCEQNLNHDAMYWYRQDPGQGLRLIYYSQIVNDFQKGDIAEGYSVSREKKESFPLTVTSAQKNPTAFYLCASSNSTGTGYGEQYFGPGTRLTVT.

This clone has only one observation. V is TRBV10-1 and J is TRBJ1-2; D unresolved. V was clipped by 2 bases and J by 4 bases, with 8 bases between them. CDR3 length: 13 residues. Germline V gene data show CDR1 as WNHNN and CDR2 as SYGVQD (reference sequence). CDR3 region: CASSEQLSYGYTF. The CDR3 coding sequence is TGCGCCAGCAGTGAGCAGTTATCCTATGGCTACACCTTC.

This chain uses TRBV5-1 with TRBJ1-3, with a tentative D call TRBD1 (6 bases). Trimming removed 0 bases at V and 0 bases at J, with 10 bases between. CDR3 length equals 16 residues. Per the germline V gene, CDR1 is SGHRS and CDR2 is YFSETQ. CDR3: CASSLEGGISGNTIYF. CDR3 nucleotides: TGCGCCAGCAGCTTGGAGGGGGGGATCTCTGGAAACACCATATATTTT.

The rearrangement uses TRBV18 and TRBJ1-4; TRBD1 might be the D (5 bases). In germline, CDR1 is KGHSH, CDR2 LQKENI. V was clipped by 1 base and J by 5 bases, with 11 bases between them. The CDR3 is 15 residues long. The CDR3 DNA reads TGTGCCAGCTCACCACAGAAGGGGAAGAATGAAAAACTGTTTTTT. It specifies CASSPQKGKNEKLFF.

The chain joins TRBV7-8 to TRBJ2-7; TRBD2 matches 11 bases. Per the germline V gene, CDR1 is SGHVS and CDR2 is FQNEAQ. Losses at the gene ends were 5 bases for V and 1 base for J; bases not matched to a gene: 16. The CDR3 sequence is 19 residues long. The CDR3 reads CASSPGTSGIPPWSYEQYF. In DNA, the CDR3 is TGTGCCAGCAGCCCCGGGACTAGCGGTATACCCCCGTGGTCCTACGAGCAGTACTTC.

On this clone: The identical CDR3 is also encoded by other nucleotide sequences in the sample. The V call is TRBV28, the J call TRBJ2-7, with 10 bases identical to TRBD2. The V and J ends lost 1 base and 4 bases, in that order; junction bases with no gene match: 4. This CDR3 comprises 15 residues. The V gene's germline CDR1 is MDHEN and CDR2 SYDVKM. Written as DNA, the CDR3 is TGTGCCAGCAGTTTATCGGCTAGCGGGAGTTACGAGCAGTACTTC. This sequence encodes CASSLSASGSYEQYF.

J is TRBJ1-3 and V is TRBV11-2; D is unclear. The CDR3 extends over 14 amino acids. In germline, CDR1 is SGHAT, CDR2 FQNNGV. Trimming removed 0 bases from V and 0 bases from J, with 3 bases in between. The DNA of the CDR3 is TGTGCCAGCAGCTTAGAGAGCTCTGGAAACACCATATATTTT. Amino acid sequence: CASSLESSGNTIYF.

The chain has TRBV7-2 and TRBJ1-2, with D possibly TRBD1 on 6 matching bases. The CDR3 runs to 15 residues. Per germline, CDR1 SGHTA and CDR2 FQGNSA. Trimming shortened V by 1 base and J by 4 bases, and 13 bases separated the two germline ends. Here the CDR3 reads CASSLGRGVSYGYTF. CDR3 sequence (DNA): TGTGCCAGCAGCTTAGGCAGGGGCGTCAGCTATGGCTACACCTTC.

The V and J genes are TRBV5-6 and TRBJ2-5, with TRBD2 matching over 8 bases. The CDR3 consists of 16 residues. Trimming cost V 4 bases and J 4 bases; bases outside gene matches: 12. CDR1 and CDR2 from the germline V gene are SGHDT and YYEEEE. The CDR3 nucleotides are TGTGCCAGCAGCCCCCCGGGGGGGCGAAATGGAGAGACCCAGTACTTC. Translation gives CASSPPGGRNGETQYF.

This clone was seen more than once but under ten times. CDR3 sequence reads: CASRRTGFMNTEAFF. The CDR3, as DNA: TGTGCCAGCAGGAGGACAGGGTTCATGAACACTGAAGCTTTCTTT. This chain uses TRBV11-2 with TRBJ1-1, with 8 bases matching TRBD1. Germline V gives CDR1 SGHAT, CDR2 FQNNGV. The CDR3 is made up of 15 amino acids. Trimming removed 6 bases from V and 0 bases from J; junction bases left unmatched: 6.

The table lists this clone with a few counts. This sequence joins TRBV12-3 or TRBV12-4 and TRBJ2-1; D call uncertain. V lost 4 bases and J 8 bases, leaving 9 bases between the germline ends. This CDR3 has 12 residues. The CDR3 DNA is TGTGCCAGCAGTTCTGTAGCAGATGAGCAGTTCTTC. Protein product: CASSSVADEQFF.

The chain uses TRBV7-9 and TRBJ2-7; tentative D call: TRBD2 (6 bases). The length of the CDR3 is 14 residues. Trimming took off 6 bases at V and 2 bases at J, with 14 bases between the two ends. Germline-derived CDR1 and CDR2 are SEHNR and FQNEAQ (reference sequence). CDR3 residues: CASSGSGLPYEQYF. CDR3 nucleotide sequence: TGTGCCAGCAGTGGTAGCGGACTTCCCTACGAGCAGTACTTC. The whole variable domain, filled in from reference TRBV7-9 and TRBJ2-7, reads DTGVSQNPRHKITKRGQNVTFRCDPISEHNRLYWYRQTLGQGPEFLTYFQNEAQLEKSRLLSDRFSAERPKGSFSTLEIQRTEQGDSAMYLCASSGSGLPYEQYFGPGTRLTVT.

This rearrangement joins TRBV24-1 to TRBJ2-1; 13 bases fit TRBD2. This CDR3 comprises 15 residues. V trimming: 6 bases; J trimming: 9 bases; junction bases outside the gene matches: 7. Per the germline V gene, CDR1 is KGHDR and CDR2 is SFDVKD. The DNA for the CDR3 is TGTGCCACCAGTTCCGGACTAGCGGGAGTAGGTGAGCAGTTCTTC. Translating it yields CATSSGLAGVGEQFF.

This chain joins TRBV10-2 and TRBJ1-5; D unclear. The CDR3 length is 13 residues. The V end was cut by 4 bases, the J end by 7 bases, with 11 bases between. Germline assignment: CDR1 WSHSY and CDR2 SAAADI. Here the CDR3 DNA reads TGCGCCAGCAGTGTATCGGGGTCCCAGCCCCAGCATTTT. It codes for CASSVSGSQPQHF.